These 26 T cell receptor beta chains came from one sample sequenced in a study of T cell responses to AZD1222 COVID-19 vaccine. Libraries were prepared by immunoSEQ multiplex PCR; TCRdb keeps only in-frame clonotypes and omits some of them. Among some 40,000 clones listed, around 80% were seen once. The sequenced sample was peripheral blood, obtained on day 0 of AZD1222 vaccination. These TCRs come from an adult in good health.

This clone was seen a handful of times. The chain has TRBV5-1 and TRBJ1-1, with D uncertain. The CDR3 has 13 residues. V lost 1 base and J 5 bases, leaving 9 bases between the germline ends. Germline V lookup: CDR1 SGHRS, CDR2 YFSETQ. CDR3 sequence: CASSLLGGTEAFF. Written as DNA, the CDR3 is TGCGCCAGCAGCTTGCTTGGCGGAACTGAAGCTTTCTTT. Combining the CDR3 with reference TRBV5-1 and TRBJ1-1 gives the whole variable domain KAGVTQTPRYLIKTRGQQVTLSCSPISGHRSVSWYQQTPGQGLQFLFEYFSETQRNKGNFPGRFSGRQFSNSRSEMNVSTLELGDSALYLCASSLLGGTEAFFGQGTRLTVV.

The CDR3 coding sequence is TGTGCCAGCAGCTTGGCCTTAGGGATGAAGCAGTATTTT. Its protein is CASSLALGMKQYF. The chain carries TRBV5-6 and TRBJ2-3; D gene ambiguous. The V gene lost 0 bases and the J gene lost 11 bases, with 13 bases spanning the gap. Germline CDR1 is SGHDT and CDR2 is YYEEEE. This CDR3 contains 13 residues.

The chain has TRBV6-5 and TRBJ2-1, with 8 nucleotides matching TRBD1. This CDR3 is built from 14 residues. J lost 4 bases, V lost 5 bases, and 4 bases had no gene match. CDR1 is MNHEY and CDR2 is SVGAGI in the germline V gene. CDR3 protein: CASSPDRVYNEQFF. The CDR3, as DNA: TGTGCCAGCAGTCCGGACAGGGTATACAATGAGCAGTTCTTC.

This chain connects TRBV4-2 to TRBJ2-1; D is perhaps TRBD1 (7 bases). The CDR3 runs 16 residues. Trimming stripped 3 bases from V and 7 bases from J, with 19 bases between. Germline values: CDR1 LGHNA, CDR2 YNFKEQ. CDR3 region: CASSQPRGADLNEQFF. The CDR3 region has the DNA TGTGCCAGCAGCCAGCCCAGGGGGGCCGATCTTAATGAGCAGTTCTTC.

This clone was detected only a few times. This chain uses TRBV18 with TRBJ2-7; 7 bases fit TRBD2. Unmatched junction bases numbered 5, after V lost 0 bases and J lost 0 bases. The CDR3 has 16 residues. The germline V gene encodes CDR1 KGHSH and CDR2 LQKENI. The DNA of the CDR3 is TGTGCCAGCTCACCACCGGGGGGGGATTACTCCTACGAGCAGTACTTC. Amino acids: CASSPPGGDYSYEQYF.

This chain joins TRBV2 and TRBJ1-2, with D unresolved. The germline V gene encodes CDR1 SNHLY and CDR2 FYNNEI. Between the trimmed V and J ends, which lost 2 bases and 7 bases, there was a span of 14 bases. The CDR3 spans 14 residues. This chain's CDR3 is CASSEYGVAVGYTF. DNA of the CDR3: TGTGCCAGCAGTGAATACGGGGTAGCGGTTGGCTACACCTTC. The full variable domain, its missing parts supplied by reference TRBV2 and TRBJ1-2, is EPEVTQTPSHQVTQMGQEVILRCVPISNHLYFYWYRQILGQKVEFLVSFYNNEISEKSEIFDDQFSVERPDGSNFTLKIRSTKLEDSAMYFCASSEYGVAVGYTFGSGTRLTVV.

V and J are TRBV5-1 and TRBJ2-6; D call uncertain. V lost 2 bases and J 0 bases, leaving 12 bases between the germline ends. Germline V gene sequence: CDR1 SGHRS, CDR2 YFSETQ. This CDR3 region has 17 residues. The CDR3 loop reads CASSFSPADSGANVLTF. The DNA of the CDR3 is TGCGCCAGCAGCTTCTCCCCAGCAGACTCTGGGGCCAACGTCCTGACTTTC.

This rearrangement joins TRBV7-1 to TRBJ2-1, with 15 bases that match TRBD2. Being an ORF, TRBV7-1 has a function that is uncertain. V lost 3 bases, J lost 6 bases, and 3 bases stayed unmatched. This CDR3 comprises 16 residues. Here the CDR3 reads CASSSRTSGGVNEQFF. The CDR3 DNA follows: TGTGCCAGCAGCTCCCGGACTAGCGGGGGGGTCAATGAGCAGTTCTTC.

This chain connects TRBV28 to TRBJ2-2, with D unclear. Per the germline V gene, CDR1 is MDHEN and CDR2 is SYDVKM. This CDR3 has 12 amino acids. V gave up 8 bases and J gave up 0 bases, with 4 bases separating them. The CDR3 DNA follows: TGTGCCAGCCGGACGAACACCGGGGAGCTGTTTTTT. Residues: CASRTNTGELFF.

The V call is TRBV5-1, the J call TRBJ1-1; tentative D call: TRBD1 (5 bases). Looked up from germline, CDR1 is SGHRS and CDR2 is YFSETQ. This CDR3 is 13 amino acids long. Trimming took off 4 bases at V and 2 bases at J, with 9 bases between the two ends. As DNA, the CDR3 is TGCGCCAGCAGCATAGGACAAAACACTGAAGCTTTCTTT. This translates into CASSIGQNTEAFF.

This chain uses TRBV5-6 with TRBJ1-2; D ambiguous. Germline assignment: CDR1 SGHDT and CDR2 YYEEEE. The CDR3 extends over 14 amino acids. With 0 bases removed from V and 2 bases from J, the gap between germline ends came to 8 bases. Here the CDR3 DNA reads TGTGCCAGCAGCTTGGCCGGGCAGAACTATGGCTACACCTTC. This sequence encodes CASSLAGQNYGYTF.

This sequence joins TRBV7-2 and TRBJ2-3; 11 bases match TRBD2. Losses at the gene ends were 5 bases for V and 1 base for J; bases not matched to a gene: 11. CDR1 is SGHTA, CDR2 FQGNSA, per germline. This CDR3 comprises 18 residues. DNA for the CDR3: TGTGCCAGCAGCCTCCGGACTTTACTAGCGGGGGGCACAGATACGCAGTATTTT. Protein: CASSLRTLLAGGTDTQYF.

The chain recombines TRBV7-8 with TRBJ1-2, with 7 positions matching TRBD1. The length of the CDR3 is 16 residues. Losses at the gene ends were 1 base for V and 4 bases for J; bases not matched to a gene: 9. Germline V CDR1 and CDR2: SGHVS, FQNEAQ. The CDR3 sequence is CASSLGPGDRGYGYTF. In DNA, the CDR3 is TGTGCCAGCAGCTTAGGTCCGGGGGACAGAGGCTATGGCTACACCTTC.

V usage is TRBV3-1 (or the pseudogene TRBV3-2) and J usage is TRBJ2-7, with D possibly being TRBD1 (6 bases). The CDR3 is 14 amino acids. The V gene's germline CDR1 is LGHDT and CDR2 YNNKEL (reference sequence). Deletions cut 1 base from V and 4 bases from J, with 11 bases between. The chain's CDR3 is CASSQGDNGYEQYF. The CDR3 DNA reads TGTGCCAGCAGCCAAGGGGACAACGGGTACGAGCAGTACTTC.

The V and J genes are TRBV18 and TRBJ2-1; D perhaps matches TRBD2 (6 bases). V dropped 2 bases and J dropped 10 bases, with 6 bases sitting between them. This CDR3 is 11 amino acids long. Germline CDR1 and CDR2: KGHSH and LQKENI. CDR3 region: CASSPGGEQFF. The CDR3 nucleotides are TGTGCCAGCTCACCAGGGGGGGAGCAGTTCTTC.

This clone was counted between two and nine times. V is TRBV18 and J is TRBJ2-1, with 7 positions matching TRBD1. The trim removed 5 bases at V and 8 bases at J, leaving 9 bases unmatched. The CDR3 sequence is 14 residues long. The germline V gene has CDR1 KGHSH and CDR2 LQKENI. The CDR3 spells CASSVRTGSDEQFF. The CDR3, as DNA: TGTGCCAGCTCAGTCCGGACAGGCTCGGATGAGCAGTTCTTC. Together with reference TRBV18 and TRBJ2-1, the CDR3 gives the full variable domain: NAGVMQNPRHLVRRRGQEARLRCSPMKGHSHVYWYRQLPEEGLKFMVYLQKENIIDESGMPKERFSAEFPKEGPSILRIQQVVRGDSAAYFCASSVRTGSDEQFFGPGTRLTVL.

The rearrangement uses TRBV11-2 and TRBJ2-3; D unclear. V lost 6 bases and J 5 bases, leaving 9 bases between the germline ends. This CDR3 region has 12 residues. Germline CDR1 reads SGHAT; CDR2 reads FQNNGV. As DNA, the CDR3 is TGTGCCAGCAGTCGTACCAGAGATACGCAGTATTTT. As protein: CASSRTRDTQYF.

The V and J genes are TRBV21-1 and TRBJ1-1; the listed D gene, TRBD1, was not tested against the DNA. TRBV21-1 has pseudogene status. There are 18 residues in the CDR3. CDR3 sequence: CASSKGGVGVLKNTEAFF. As DNA, the CDR3 is TGTGCCAGCAGCAAAGGAGGAGTAGGGGTTCTTAAGAACACTGAAGCTTTCTTT.

The chain employs TRBV12-5 and TRBJ1-2; 7 positions match TRBD1. Germline V gene data show CDR1 as LGHNT and CDR2 as FRNRAP. The length of the CDR3 is 17 residues. The trim removed 5 bases at V and 0 bases at J, leaving 12 bases unmatched. The CDR3 sequence: CASGPTTRTGTNYGYTF. The CDR3 DNA follows: TGTGCTAGTGGTCCGACGACCCGGACAGGCACTAACTATGGCTACACCTTC. The variable domain in full, with the rest retrieved from reference TRBV12-5 and TRBJ1-2, is DARVTQTPRHKVTEMGQEVTMRCQPILGHNTVFWYRQTMMQGLELLAYFRNRAPLDDSGMPKDRFSAEMPDATLATLKIQPSEPRDSAVYFCASGPTTRTGTNYGYTFGSGTRLTVV.

The genes are TRBV10-3 and TRBJ1-1, with 8 positions matching TRBD1. V gave up 3 bases and J gave up 5 bases; unmatched junction bases: 5. This CDR3 is 14 amino acids long. CDR1 and CDR2 from the germline V gene are ENHRY and SYGVKD. The CDR3 spells CAISEQGVETEAFF. DNA for the CDR3: TGTGCCATCAGTGAACAGGGGGTGGAAACTGAAGCTTTCTTT.

This clone came up a few times. The chain couples TRBV6-2 or TRBV6-3 to TRBJ1-2, with TRBD1 as a possible D gene (6 bases). The CDR3 has 14 residues. V lost 5 bases to trimming and J lost 7 bases, with 17 bases between them. Looked up from germline, CDR1 is MNHEY and CDR2 is SVGEGT. The CDR3 sequence is CASSPIQGRVGYTF. CDR3 coding DNA: TGTGCCAGCAGTCCAATACAGGGACGTGTTGGCTACACCTTC.

V usage is TRBV9 and J usage is TRBJ2-5; 10 nucleotides line up with TRBD2. J lost 1 base, V lost 0 bases, and 3 bases had no gene match. CDR1 is SGDLS, CDR2 YYNGEE, per germline. The CDR3 is 16 residues long. DNA of the CDR3: TGTGCCAGCAGCGTAGTGGCTAGCGGGGGCCAAGAGACCCAGTACTTC. Residues: CASSVVASGGQETQYF.

V gene TRBV5-1 combines with J gene TRBJ2-7, with 7 bases matching TRBD1. CDR1 and CDR2 (germline): SGHRS, YFSETQ. The CDR3 has 18 residues. The J segment lost 7 bases and the V segment lost 1 base, leaving 20 bases of the junction unmatched. CDR3 residues: CASSLFYEFGTEGREQYF. CDR3 coding DNA: TGCGCCAGCAGCTTGTTCTATGAGTTTGGGACAGAGGGTCGGGAGCAGTACTTC.

This clone was observed a few times. The chain has TRBV11-2 and TRBJ2-2; D may be TRBD2 (5 bases). The CDR3 extends over 15 amino acids. CDR1 is SGHAT and CDR2 is FQNNGV in the germline V gene. V was trimmed by 8 bases and J by 7 bases, leaving 20 bases between them. The CDR3 DNA sequence: TGTGCCAGCGAACCACCGGGAACACGGGGCGGGGAGCTGTTTTTT. Its translation: CASEPPGTRGGELFF.

The chain recombines TRBV5-6 with TRBJ2-5; tentatively, D is TRBD1 (5 bases). The germline CDR1 and CDR2 sequences are SGHDT and YYEEEE. This CDR3 is built from 13 residues. Trimming removed 0 bases at V and 4 bases at J, with 7 bases between. The CDR3 DNA reads as TGTGCCAGCAGCTTGGGGGGCAGAGAGACCCAGTACTTC. This codes for CASSLGGRETQYF.

V gene TRBV5-1 combines with J gene TRBJ1-2; TRBD1 is a possible D gene (6 bases). V was trimmed by 3 bases and J by 4 bases, leaving 13 bases between them. Germline CDR1 reads SGHRS; CDR2 reads YFSETQ. This CDR3 spans 14 amino acids. The DNA for the CDR3 is TGCGCCAGCAGCTCGGGGGACACCGGCTATGGCTACACCTTC. This encodes CASSSGDTGYGYTF. Using reference TRBV5-1 and TRBJ1-2 for the parts outside the CDR3, the full variable domain is KAGVTQTPRYLIKTRGQQVTLSCSPISGHRSVSWYQQTPGQGLQFLFEYFSETQRNKGNFPGRFSGRQFSNSRSEMNVSTLELGDSALYLCASSSGDTGYGYTFGSGTRLTVV.